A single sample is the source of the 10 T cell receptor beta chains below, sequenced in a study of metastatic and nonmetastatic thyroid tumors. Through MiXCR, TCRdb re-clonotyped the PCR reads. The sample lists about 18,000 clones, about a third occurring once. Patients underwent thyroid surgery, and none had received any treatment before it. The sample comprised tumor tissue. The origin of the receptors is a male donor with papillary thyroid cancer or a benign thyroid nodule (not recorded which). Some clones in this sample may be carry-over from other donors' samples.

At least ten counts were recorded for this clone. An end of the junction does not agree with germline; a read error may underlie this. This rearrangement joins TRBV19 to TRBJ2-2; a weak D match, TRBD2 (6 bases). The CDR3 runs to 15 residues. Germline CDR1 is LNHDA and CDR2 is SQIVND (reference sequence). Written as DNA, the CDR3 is TGTGCCAGTAGTGCAGCCTCCTTGAACACCGGGGGGCTGTTTTTT. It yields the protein CASSAASLNTGGLFF. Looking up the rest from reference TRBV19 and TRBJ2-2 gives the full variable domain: DGGITQSPKYLFRKEGQNVTLSCEQNLNHDAMYWYRQDPGQGLRLIYYSQIVNDFQKGDIAEGYSVSREKKESFPLTVTSAQKNPTAFYLCASSAASLNTGGLFFGEGSRLTVL.

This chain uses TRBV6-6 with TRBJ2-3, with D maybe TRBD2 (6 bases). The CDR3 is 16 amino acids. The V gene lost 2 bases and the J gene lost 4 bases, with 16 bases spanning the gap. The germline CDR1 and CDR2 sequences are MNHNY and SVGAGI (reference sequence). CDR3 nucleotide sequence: TGTGCCAGCAGTTACGGTGGGGGAGGAGGGTCAGATACGCAGTATTTT. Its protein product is CASSYGGGGGSDTQYF.

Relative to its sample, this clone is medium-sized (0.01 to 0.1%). The CDR3 is CASRQAGISYNEQFF. CDR3 nucleotides: TGTGCCAGCAGACAAGCGGGAATTTCCTACAATGAGCAGTTCTTC. The chain combines TRBV6-1 with TRBJ2-1, with 7 bases fitting TRBD2. The CDR3 has 15 amino acids. CDR1 and CDR2 from the germline V gene are MNHNS and SASEGT. J lost 1 base, V lost 6 bases, and 6 bases had no gene match.

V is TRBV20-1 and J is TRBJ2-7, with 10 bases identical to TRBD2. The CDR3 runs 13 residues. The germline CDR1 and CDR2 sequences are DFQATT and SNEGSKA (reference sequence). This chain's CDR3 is CSGTSVHSYEQYF. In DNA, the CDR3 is TGCAGCGGGACTAGCGTCCACTCCTACGAGCAGTACTTC.

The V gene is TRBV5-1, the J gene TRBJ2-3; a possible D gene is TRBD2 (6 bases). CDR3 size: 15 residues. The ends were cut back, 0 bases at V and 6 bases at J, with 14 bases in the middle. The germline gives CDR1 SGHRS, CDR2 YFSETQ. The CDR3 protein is CASSLVSGLVDTQYF. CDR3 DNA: TGCGCCAGCAGCTTGGTAAGCGGGTTGGTCGATACGCAGTATTTT.

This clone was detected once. The chain's CDR3 is CASSPPWGSYGYTF. Here the CDR3 DNA reads TGTGCCAGCAGCCCCCCGTGGGGGAGCTATGGCTACACCTTC. The chain recombines TRBV7-9 with TRBJ1-2, with TRBD1 as a possible D gene (5 bases). Germline-derived CDR1 and CDR2 are SEHNR and FQNEAQ (reference sequence). CDR3 length: 14 amino acids. Trimming took off 5 bases at V and 4 bases at J, with 14 bases between the two ends.

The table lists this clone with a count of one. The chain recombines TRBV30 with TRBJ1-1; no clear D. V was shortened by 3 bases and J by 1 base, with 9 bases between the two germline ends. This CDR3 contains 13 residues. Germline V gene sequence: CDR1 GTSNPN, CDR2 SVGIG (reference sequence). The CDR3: CAWSLIGNTEAFF. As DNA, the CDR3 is TGTGCCTGGAGCTTGATAGGGAACACTGAAGCTTTCTTT.

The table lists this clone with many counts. CDR3 region: CASSPLTGGNSPLHF. The CDR3 DNA sequence: TGTGCCAGCAGCCCCCTGACAGGGGGTAATTCACCCCTCCACTTT. V and J are TRBV7-9 and TRBJ1-6; 9 nucleotides match TRBD1. J gave up 6 bases and V 5 bases, and 5 bases lay outside the gene matches. CDR3 length: 15 amino acids. Germline loops: CDR1 SEHNR, CDR2 FQNEAQ (reference sequence).

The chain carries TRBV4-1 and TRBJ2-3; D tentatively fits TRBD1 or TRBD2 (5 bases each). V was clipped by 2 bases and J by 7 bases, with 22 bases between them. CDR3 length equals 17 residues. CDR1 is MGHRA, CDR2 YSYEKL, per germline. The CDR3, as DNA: TGCGCCAGCAGCCAAATTCCCGGCAGGGAGTCAGCACATACGCAGTATTTT. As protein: CASSQIPGRESAHTQYF.

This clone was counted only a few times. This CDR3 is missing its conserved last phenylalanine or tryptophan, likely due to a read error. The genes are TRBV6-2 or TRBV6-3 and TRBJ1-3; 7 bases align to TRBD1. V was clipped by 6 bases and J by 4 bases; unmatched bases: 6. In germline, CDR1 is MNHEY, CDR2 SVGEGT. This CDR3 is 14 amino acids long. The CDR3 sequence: CASSLTGRGNTIYL. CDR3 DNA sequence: TGTGCCAGCAGCTTGACAGGGCGCGGAAACACCATATATCTT.